The T cell receptor (beta chain) under discussion was sequenced for a study of blood T cell dynamics during melanoma immunotherapy. Across the study: Metastatic melanoma patients received first-line pembrolizumab or nivolumab plus ipilimumab. Points from the study as a whole: Clones driving repertoire changes may be melanoma-specific or general immune activation.

This clone is a singleton in its sample. Its antigen is undetermined. The time point here: pre-treatment baseline. One draw preceded checkpoint blockade; another followed its first cycle at week 3. Apart from a couple of fast progressors, RECIST 1.1 response was judged 12 weeks post-infusion. Deletions cut 2 bases from V and 3 bases from J, with 9 bases between. Germline V gene sequence: CDR1 MNHNY, CDR2 SVGAGI (reference sequence). The CDR3 extends over 14 amino acids. Assay used: immunoSEQ multiplex PCR; TCRdb lists only in-frame clones, some missing. The sample includes roughly 10,000 clones, less than 90% of them seen just once.

V gene TRBV6-6 combines with J gene TRBJ2-3; a possible D gene is TRBD2 (6 bases). The sequencing used blood, collected from a patient treated with checkpoint blockade. The TCR sequence derives from a human donor with melanoma. In DNA form, the CDR3 reads TGTGCCAGCAGTTACGGGGGGTCGACAGATACGCAGTATTTT. As protein: CASSYGGSTDTQYF.